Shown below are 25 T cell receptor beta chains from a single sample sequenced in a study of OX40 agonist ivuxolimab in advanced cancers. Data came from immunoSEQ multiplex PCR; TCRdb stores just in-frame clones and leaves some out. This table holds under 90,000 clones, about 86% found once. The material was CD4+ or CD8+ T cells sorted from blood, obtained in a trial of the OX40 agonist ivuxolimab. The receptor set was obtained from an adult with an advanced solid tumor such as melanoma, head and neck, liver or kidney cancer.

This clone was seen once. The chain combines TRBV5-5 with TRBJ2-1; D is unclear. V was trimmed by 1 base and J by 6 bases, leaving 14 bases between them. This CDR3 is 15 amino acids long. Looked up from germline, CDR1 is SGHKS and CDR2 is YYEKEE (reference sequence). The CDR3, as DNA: TGTGCCAGCAGCTTGTTGAGTACTGGCACCAATGAGCAGTTCTTC. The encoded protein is CASSLLSTGTNEQFF.

In DNA, the CDR3 is TGTGCCAGCGGTGAGTCTGGAAACACCATATATTTT. This codes for CASGESGNTIYF. V usage is TRBV5-6 and J usage is TRBJ1-3; D gene ambiguous. This CDR3 is 12 amino acids long. CDR1 is SGHDT and CDR2 is YYEEEE in the germline V gene. V lost 7 bases, J lost 1 base, and 6 bases lay in between.

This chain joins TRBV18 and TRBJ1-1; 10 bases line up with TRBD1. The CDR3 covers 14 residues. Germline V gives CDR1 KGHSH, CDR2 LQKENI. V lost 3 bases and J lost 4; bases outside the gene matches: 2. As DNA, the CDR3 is TGTGCCAGCTCACCGACAGGGGGCGGCACTGAAGCTTTCTTT. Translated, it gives CASSPTGGGTEAFF. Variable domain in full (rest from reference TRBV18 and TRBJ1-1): NAGVMQNPRHLVRRRGQEARLRCSPMKGHSHVYWYRQLPEEGLKFMVYLQKENIIDESGMPKERFSAEFPKEGPSILRIQQVVRGDSAAYFCASSPTGGGTEAFFGQGTRLTVV.

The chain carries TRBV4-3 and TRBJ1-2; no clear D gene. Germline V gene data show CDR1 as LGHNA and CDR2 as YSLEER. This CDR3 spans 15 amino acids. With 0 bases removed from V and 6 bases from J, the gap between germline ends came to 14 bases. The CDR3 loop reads CASSQDLGEGNGYTF. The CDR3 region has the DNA TGCGCCAGCAGCCAAGATCTAGGAGAGGGAAATGGCTACACCTTC.

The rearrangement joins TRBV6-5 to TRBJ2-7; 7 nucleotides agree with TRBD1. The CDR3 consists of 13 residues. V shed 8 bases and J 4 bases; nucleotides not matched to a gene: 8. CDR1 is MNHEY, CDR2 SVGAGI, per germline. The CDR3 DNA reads TGTGCCAGCCGACGACAGGGAAGTTACGAGCAGTACTTC. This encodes CASRRQGSYEQYF.

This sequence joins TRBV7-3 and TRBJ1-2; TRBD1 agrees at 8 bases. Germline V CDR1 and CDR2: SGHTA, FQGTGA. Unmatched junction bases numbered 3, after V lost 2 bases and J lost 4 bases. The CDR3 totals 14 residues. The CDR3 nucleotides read TGTGCCAGCAGCTTATCAGGGACAGGCTATGGCTACACCTTC. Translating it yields CASSLSGTGYGYTF.

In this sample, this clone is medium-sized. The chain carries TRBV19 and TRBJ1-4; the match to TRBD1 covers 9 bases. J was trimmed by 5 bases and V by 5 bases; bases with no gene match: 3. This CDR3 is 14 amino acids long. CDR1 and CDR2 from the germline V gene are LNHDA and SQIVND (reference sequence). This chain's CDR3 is CASSPTGGNEKLFF. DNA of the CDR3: TGTGCCAGTAGTCCCACAGGGGGCAATGAAAAACTGTTTTTT.

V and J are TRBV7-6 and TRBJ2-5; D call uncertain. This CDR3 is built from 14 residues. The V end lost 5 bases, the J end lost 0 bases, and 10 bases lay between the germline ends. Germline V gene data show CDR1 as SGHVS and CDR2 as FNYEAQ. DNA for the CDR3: TGTGCCAGCAGCCCGTCGCATCACCAAGAGACCCAGTACTTC. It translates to CASSPSHHQETQYF. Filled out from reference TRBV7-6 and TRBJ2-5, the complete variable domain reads GAGVSQSPRYKVTKRGQDVALRCDPISGHVSLYWYRQALGQGPEFLTYFNYEAQQDKSGLPNDRFSAERPEGSISTLTIQRTEQRDSAMYRCASSPSHHQETQYFGPGTRLLVL.

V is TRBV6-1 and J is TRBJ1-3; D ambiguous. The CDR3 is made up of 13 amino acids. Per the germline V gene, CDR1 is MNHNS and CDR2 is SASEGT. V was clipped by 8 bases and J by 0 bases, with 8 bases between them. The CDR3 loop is CASGEDSGNTIYF. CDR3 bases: TGTGCCAGCGGGGAAGACTCTGGAAACACCATATATTTT.

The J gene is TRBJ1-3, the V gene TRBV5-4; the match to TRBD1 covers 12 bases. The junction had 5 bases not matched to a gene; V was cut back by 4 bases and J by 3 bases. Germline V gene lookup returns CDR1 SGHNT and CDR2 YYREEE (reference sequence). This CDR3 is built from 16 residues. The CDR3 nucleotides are TGTGCCAGCAGCCGGGGACAGGGGGCAGATGGAAACACCATATATTTT. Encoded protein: CASSRGQGADGNTIYF.

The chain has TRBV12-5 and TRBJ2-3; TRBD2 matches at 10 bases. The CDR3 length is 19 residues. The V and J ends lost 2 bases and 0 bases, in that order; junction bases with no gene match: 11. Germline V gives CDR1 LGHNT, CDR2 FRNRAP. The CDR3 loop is CASGLSRTSGTYSTDTQYF. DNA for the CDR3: TGTGCTAGTGGTTTGTCGCGGACTAGCGGCACCTATAGCACAGATACGCAGTATTTT.

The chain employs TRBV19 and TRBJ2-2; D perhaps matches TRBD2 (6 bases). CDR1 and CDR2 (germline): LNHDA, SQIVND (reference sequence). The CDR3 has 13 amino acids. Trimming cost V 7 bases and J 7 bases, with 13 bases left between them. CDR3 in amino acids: CASTRGNIGELFF. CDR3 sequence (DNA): TGTGCCAGTACTCGGGGGAATATCGGGGAGCTGTTTTTT.

The CDR3 reads CASSETAGGYEQYF. The CDR3 nucleotides are TGTGCCAGCAGTGAAACAGCGGGGGGGTACGAGCAGTACTTC. The chain carries TRBV6-5 and TRBJ2-7, with TRBD2 matching over 10 bases. Trimming removed 5 bases from V and 4 bases from J; junction bases left unmatched: 5. The CDR3 covers 14 residues. From germline, CDR1 is MNHEY and CDR2 SVGAGI.

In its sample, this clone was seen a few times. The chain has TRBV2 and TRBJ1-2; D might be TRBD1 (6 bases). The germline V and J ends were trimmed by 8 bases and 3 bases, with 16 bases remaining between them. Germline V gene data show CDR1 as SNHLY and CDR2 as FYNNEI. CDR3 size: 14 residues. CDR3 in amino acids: CASRSSQGYYGYTF. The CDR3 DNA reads TGTGCCAGCCGCTCCTCCCAGGGGTACTATGGCTACACCTTC.

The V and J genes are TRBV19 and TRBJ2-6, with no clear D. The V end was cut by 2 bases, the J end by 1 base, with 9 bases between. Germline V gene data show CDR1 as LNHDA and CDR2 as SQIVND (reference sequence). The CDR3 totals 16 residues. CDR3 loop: CASSIILASGANVLTF. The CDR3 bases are TGTGCCAGTAGTATAATTTTGGCATCTGGGGCCAACGTCCTGACTTTC. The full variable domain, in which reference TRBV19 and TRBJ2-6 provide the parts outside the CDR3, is DGGITQSPKYLFRKEGQNVTLSCEQNLNHDAMYWYRQDPGQGLRLIYYSQIVNDFQKGDIAEGYSVSREKKESFPLTVTSAQKNPTAFYLCASSIILASGANVLTFGAGSRLTVL.

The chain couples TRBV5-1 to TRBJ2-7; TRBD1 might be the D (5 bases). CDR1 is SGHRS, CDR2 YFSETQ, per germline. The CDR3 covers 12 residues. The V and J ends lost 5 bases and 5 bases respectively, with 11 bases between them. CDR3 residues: CASRKGRDEQYF. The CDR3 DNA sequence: TGCGCCAGCAGGAAGGGGCGCGACGAGCAGTACTTC.

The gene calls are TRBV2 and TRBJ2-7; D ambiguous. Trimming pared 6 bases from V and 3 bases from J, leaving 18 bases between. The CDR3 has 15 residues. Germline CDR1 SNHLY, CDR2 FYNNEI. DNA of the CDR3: TGTGCCAGCAGAGATGTTCAGGCCTACCTCTACGAGCAGTACTTC. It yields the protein CASRDVQAYLYEQYF.

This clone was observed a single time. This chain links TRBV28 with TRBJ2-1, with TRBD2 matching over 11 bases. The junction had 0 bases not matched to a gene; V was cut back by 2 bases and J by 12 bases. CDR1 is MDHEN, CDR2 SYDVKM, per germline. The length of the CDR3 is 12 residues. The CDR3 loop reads CASSLTSGRQFF. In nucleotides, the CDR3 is TGTGCCAGCAGTTTAACTAGCGGGAGGCAGTTCTTC.

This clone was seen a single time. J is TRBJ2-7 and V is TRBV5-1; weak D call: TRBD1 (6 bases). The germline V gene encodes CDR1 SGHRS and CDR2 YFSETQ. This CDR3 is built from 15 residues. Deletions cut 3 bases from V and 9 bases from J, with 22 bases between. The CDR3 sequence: CASSSPGHRDGRQYF. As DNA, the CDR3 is TGCGCCAGCAGCTCACCGGGACACCGAGATGGTCGGCAGTACTTC.

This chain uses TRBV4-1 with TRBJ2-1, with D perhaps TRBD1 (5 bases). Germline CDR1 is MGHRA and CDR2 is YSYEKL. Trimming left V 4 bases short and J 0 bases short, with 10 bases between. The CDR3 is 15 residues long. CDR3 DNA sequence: TGCGCCAGCAGCCCTTGGGGCGGCTCCTACAATGAGCAGTTCTTC. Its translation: CASSPWGGSYNEQFF.

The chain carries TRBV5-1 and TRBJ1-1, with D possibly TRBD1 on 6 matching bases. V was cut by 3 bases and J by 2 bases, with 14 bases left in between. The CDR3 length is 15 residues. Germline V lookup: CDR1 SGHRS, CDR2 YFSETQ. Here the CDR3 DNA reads TGCGCCAGCAGCTCGGGGGCGGGGGCAAACACTGAAGCTTTCTTT. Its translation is CASSSGAGANTEAFF.

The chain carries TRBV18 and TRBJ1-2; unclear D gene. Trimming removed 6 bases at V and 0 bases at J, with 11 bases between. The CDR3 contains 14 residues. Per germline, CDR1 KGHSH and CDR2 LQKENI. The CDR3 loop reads CASSPTEPNYGYTF. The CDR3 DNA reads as TGTGCCAGCTCCCCTACAGAACCTAACTATGGCTACACCTTC.

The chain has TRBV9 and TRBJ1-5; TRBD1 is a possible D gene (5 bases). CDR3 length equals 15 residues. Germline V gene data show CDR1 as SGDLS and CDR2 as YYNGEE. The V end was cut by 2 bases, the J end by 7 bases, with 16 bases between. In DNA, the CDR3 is TGTGCCAGCAGCGTGGGGCTCCAGGATTCCCAGCCCCAGCATTTT. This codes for CASSVGLQDSQPQHF. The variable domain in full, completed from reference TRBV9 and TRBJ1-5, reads DSGVTQTPKHLITATGQRVTLRCSPRSGDLSVYWYQQSLDQGLQFLIQYYNGEERAKGNILERFSAQQFPDLHSELNLSSLELGDSALYFCASSVGLQDSQPQHFGDGTRLSIL.

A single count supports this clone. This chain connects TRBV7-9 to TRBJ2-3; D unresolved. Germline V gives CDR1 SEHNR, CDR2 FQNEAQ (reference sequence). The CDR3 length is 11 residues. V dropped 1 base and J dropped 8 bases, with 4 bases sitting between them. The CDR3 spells CASSLGGTQYF. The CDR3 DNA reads TGTGCCAGCAGCTTAGGTGGTACGCAGTATTTT.

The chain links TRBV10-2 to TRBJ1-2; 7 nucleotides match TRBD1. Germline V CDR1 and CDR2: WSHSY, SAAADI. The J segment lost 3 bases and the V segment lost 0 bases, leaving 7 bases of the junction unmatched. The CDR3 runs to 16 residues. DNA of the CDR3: TGCGCCAGCAGTGAGTCAAATTGGGACAGCTACTATGGCTACACCTTC. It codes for CASSESNWDSYYGYTF.